This TCR beta chain was profiled in a study of early T cells in non-severe SARS-CoV-2 infection. CDR1 KGHSH and CDR2 LQKENI come from the germline V gene. The CDR3 runs to 12 residues. Trimming took off 2 bases at V and 6 bases at J, with 8 bases between the two ends. TCRdb redid the calling of the 5' RACE reads with MiXCR, one entry per CDR3 protein. This sample carries about 49,000 distinct CDR3 sequences, less than 7.5% of them seen once, and the ten largest clones take roughly 2.8%. This clonotype was observed many times. The clonotype originates from an adult who was a healthcare worker with PCR-confirmed SARS-CoV-2 infection or an uninfected control (not recorded which). The chain has TRBV18 and TRBJ2-7; no reliable D call. The material was whole blood, obtained at baseline. CDR3 region: CASSPMGIEQYF. The CDR3 bases are TGTGCCAGCTCACCAATGGGGATCGAGCAGTACTTC. The entire variable domain, with the rest obtained from reference TRBV18 and TRBJ2-7, is as follows: NAGVMQNPRHLVRRRGQEARLRCSPMKGHSHVYWYRQLPEEGLKFMVYLQKENIIDESGMPKERFSAEFPKEGPSILRIQQVVRGDSAAYFCASSPMGIEQYFGPGTRLTVT.